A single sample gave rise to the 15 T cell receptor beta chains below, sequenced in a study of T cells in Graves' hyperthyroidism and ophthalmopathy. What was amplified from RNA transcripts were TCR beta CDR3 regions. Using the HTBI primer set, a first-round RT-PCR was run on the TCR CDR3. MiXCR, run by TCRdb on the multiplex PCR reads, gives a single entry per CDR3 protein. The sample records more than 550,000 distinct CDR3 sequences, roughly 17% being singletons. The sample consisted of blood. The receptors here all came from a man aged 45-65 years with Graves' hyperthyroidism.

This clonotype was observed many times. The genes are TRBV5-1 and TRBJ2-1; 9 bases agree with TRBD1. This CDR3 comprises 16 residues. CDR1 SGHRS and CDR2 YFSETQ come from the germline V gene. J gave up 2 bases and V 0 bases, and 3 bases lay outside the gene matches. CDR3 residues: CASSLEGQGPYNEQFF. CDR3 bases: TGCGCCAGCAGCTTGGAGGGACAGGGACCCTACAATGAGCAGTTCTTC.

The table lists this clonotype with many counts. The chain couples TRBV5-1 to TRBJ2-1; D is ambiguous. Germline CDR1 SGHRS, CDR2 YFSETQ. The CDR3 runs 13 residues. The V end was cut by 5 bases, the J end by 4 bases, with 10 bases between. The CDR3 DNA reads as TGCGCCAGCAGTTTTGGACCGTACAATGAGCAGTTCTTC. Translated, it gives CASSFGPYNEQFF.

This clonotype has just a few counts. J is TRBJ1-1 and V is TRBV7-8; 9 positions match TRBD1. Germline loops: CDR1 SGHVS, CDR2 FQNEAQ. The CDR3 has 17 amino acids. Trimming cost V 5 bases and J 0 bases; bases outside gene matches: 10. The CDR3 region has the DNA TGTGCCAGCAGCCTTCACAGGGGGCAGCTTTTGAACACTGAAGCTTTCTTT. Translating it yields CASSLHRGQLLNTEAFF.

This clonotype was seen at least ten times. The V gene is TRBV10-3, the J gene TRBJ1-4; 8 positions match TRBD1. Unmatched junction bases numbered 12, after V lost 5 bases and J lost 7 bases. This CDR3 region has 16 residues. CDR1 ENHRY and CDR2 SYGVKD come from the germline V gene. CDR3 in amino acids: CAISRDSLGTGEKLFF. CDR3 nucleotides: TGTGCCATCAGTCGGGACAGTTTAGGGACAGGTGAAAAACTGTTTTTT.

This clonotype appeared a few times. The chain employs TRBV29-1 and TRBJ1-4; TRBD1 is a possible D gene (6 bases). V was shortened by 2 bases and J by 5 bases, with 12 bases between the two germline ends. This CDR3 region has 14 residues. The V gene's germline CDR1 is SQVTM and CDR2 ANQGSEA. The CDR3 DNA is TGCAGCGTTGAACCGGTGGGGGCAAATGAAAAACTGTTTTTT. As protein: CSVEPVGANEKLFF.

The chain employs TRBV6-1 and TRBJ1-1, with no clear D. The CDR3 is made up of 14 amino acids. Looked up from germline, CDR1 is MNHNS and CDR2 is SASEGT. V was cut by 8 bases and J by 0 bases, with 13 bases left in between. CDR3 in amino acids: CASGGESMNTEAFF. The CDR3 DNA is TGTGCCAGCGGTGGGGAGTCAATGAACACTGAAGCTTTCTTT.

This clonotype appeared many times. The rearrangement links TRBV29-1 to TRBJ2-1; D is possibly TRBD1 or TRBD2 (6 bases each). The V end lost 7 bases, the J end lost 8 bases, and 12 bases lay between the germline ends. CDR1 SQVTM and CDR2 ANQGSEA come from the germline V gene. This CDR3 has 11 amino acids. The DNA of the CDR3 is TGCAGCGCCGAGGGGGGCTATGAGCAGTTCTTC. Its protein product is CSAEGGYEQFF.

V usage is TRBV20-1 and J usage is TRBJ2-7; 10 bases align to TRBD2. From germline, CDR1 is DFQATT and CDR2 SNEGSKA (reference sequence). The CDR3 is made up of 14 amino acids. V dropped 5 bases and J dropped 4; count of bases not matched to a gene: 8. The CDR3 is CSADSLAGVYEQYF. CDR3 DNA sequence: TGCAGTGCTGACAGCCTAGCGGGAGTGTACGAGCAGTACTTC.

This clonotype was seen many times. The CDR3 sequence: CASRNWGFNTEAFF. The DNA for the CDR3 is TGTGCCAGTAGAAATTGGGGCTTCAACACTGAAGCTTTCTTT. V usage is TRBV7-9 and J usage is TRBJ1-1; TRBD1 might be the D (5 bases). The length of the CDR3 is 14 residues. Germline CDR1 is SEHNR and CDR2 is FQNEAQ (reference sequence). Between the trimmed V and J ends, which lost 9 bases and 2 bases, there was a span of 16 bases.

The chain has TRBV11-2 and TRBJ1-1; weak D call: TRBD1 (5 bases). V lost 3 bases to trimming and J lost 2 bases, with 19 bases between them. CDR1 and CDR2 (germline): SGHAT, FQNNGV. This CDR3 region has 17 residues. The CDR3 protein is CASSLGGGLTKNTEAFF. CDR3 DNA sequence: TGTGCCAGCAGCTTGGGGGGGGGACTCACAAAAAACACTGAAGCTTTCTTT.

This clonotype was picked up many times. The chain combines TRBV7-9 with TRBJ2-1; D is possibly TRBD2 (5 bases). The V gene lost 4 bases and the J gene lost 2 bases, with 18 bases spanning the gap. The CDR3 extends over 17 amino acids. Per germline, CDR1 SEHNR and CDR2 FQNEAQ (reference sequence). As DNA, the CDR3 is TGTGCCAGCAGCTCCACGAGGGCAGAAGCTACCTACAATGAGCAGTTCTTC. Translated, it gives CASSSTRAEATYNEQFF.

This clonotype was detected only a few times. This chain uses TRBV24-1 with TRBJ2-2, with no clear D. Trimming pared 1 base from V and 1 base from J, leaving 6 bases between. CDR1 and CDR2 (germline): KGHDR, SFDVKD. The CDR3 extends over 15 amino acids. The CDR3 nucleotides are TGTGCCACCAGTGATTTTGCCCAGAACACCGGGGAGCTGTTTTTT. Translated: CATSDFAQNTGELFF.

CDR3 DNA sequence: TGTGCCAGCGCCCCCGGGACTTCCTACAATGAGCAGTTCTTC. It yields the protein CASAPGTSYNEQFF. This chain connects TRBV12-3 or TRBV12-4 to TRBJ2-1; possibly TRBD2 for D (6 bases). Deletions cut 8 bases from V and 1 base from J, with 12 bases between. CDR3 length: 14 residues.

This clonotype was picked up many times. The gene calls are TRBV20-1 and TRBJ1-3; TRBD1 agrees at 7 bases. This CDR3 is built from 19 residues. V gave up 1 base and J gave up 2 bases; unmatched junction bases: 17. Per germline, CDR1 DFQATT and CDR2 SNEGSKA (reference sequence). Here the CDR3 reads CSARAASATPGGTGNTIYF. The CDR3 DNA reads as TGCAGTGCTAGAGCCGCTTCGGCGACACCAGGGGGGACTGGAAACACCATATATTTT.

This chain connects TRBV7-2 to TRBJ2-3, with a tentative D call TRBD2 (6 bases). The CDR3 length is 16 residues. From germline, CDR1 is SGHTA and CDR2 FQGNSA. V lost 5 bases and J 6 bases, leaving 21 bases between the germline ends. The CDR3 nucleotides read TGTGCCAGCAGCGGGCTTGTTCGGGGACTCAGGGATACGCAGTATTTT. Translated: CASSGLVRGLRDTQYF.